The 20 T cell receptor beta chains given below trace back to one sample, sequenced in a study of blood T cell repertoires in COVID-19. Some clones are missing from TCRdb's copy, which holds only in-frame ones; the method was immunoSEQ multiplex PCR. The sample consists of around 340,000 clones, 75% to 90% of them appearing once. Sequencing was performed on peripheral blood. The receptors were sampled from a woman aged 55-70 years with COVID-19, enrolled during active disease.

The chain recombines TRBV5-6 with TRBJ1-2, with 8 positions matching TRBD1. The germline V gene has CDR1 SGHDT and CDR2 YYEEEE. The trim removed 5 bases at V and 7 bases at J, leaving 7 bases unmatched. There are 13 residues in the CDR3. CDR3 nucleotide sequence: TGTGCCAGCAGATTTAACAGGGGGGTTGGCTACACCTTC. As protein: CASRFNRGVGYTF.

This clone was seen once. V usage is TRBV30 and J usage is TRBJ2-5, with TRBD2 matching over 12 bases. Germline loops: CDR1 GTSNPN, CDR2 SVGIG (reference sequence). The CDR3 sequence is 17 residues long. J lost 7 bases, V lost 0 bases, and 12 bases had no gene match. The CDR3: CAWSVIRTSGAPGTQYF. The CDR3 region has the DNA TGTGCCTGGAGTGTAATTAGGACTAGCGGGGCTCCCGGGACCCAGTACTTC.

The gene calls are TRBV18 and TRBJ1-2, with 9 bases that match TRBD1. The CDR3 extends over 14 amino acids. V lost 3 bases to trimming and J lost 7 bases; unmatched junction nucleotides: 6. CDR1 is KGHSH and CDR2 is LQKENI in the germline V gene. The CDR3 sequence: CASSPDRGYGGYTF. In nucleotides, the CDR3 is TGTGCCAGCTCACCCGACAGGGGGTATGGTGGCTACACCTTC.

V gene TRBV18 combines with J gene TRBJ2-7; 8 bases are a match to TRBD1. Germline CDR1 is KGHSH and CDR2 is LQKENI. The V segment lost 0 bases and the J segment 6 bases; nucleotides outside the gene matches: 7. This CDR3 comprises 15 residues. CDR3 sequence reads: CASSPPGQAFPEQYF. In DNA, the CDR3 is TGTGCCAGCTCACCACCGGGACAGGCCTTCCCCGAGCAGTACTTC.

The J gene is TRBJ2-3, the V gene TRBV6-5; no reliable D call. The CDR3 has 16 amino acids. Trimming shortened V by 0 bases and J by 0 bases, and 10 bases separated the two germline ends. The germline V gene encodes CDR1 MNHEY and CDR2 SVGAGI. The CDR3 DNA reads TGTGCCAGCAGTTACTCGTCCCACCTAAGCACAGATACGCAGTATTTT. Protein sequence: CASSYSSHLSTDTQYF.

This clone was counted once. J is TRBJ2-2 and V is TRBV6-4; 7 bases agree with TRBD1. CDR1 and CDR2 (germline): MRHNA, SNTAGT. The V and J ends lost 4 bases and 3 bases, in that order; junction bases with no gene match: 2. This CDR3 has 14 residues. The CDR3 nucleotides read TGTGCCAGCAGTGTAGGGACAGACACCGGGGAGCTGTTTTTT. Amino acid sequence: CASSVGTDTGELFF.

The rearrangement links TRBV3-1 (or the pseudogene TRBV3-2) to TRBJ2-3; TRBD2 aligns across 7 bases. The germline CDR1 and CDR2 sequences are LGHDT and YNNKEL (reference sequence). CDR3 length: 15 residues. Unmatched junction bases numbered 4, after V lost 4 bases and J lost 0 bases. In nucleotides, the CDR3 is TGTGCCAGCAGCCCCGGTAGCGGGAGCACAGATACGCAGTATTTT. Translated, it gives CASSPGSGSTDTQYF.

The rearrangement links TRBV11-3 to TRBJ2-5, with TRBD2 matching over 10 bases. The junction had 17 bases not matched to a gene; V was cut back by 7 bases and J by 3 bases. Germline loops: CDR1 SGHNT, CDR2 YENEEA. This CDR3 region has 18 residues. CDR3 nucleotides: TGTGCCAGCACTCAGAATTGGGGTAGCGGGGGGCTTGAAGAGACCCAGTACTTC. Its protein product is CASTQNWGSGGLEETQYF.

This clone was observed once. The chain links TRBV5-1 to TRBJ2-1; 7 bases agree with TRBD1. V trimming: 2 bases; J trimming: 8 bases; junction bases outside the gene matches: 10. Germline V gives CDR1 SGHRS, CDR2 YFSETQ. CDR3 length equals 15 residues. CDR3 sequence (DNA): TGCGCCAGCAGCTTAGACAGGGCTTGGGTGGATGAGCAGTTCTTC. This gives the protein CASSLDRAWVDEQFF.

The chain combines TRBV24-1 with TRBJ2-2, with TRBD1 matching over 8 bases. The CDR3 loop spans 15 amino acids. The V and J ends lost 4 bases and 4 bases, in that order; junction bases with no gene match: 4. CDR1 is KGHDR and CDR2 is SFDVKD in the germline V gene. CDR3 sequence: CATSDPGQGTGELFF. CDR3 nucleotide sequence: TGTGCCACCAGTGACCCCGGACAGGGCACCGGGGAGCTGTTTTTT.

The CDR3 loop reads CASSLKKGPGETQYF. The CDR3, as DNA: TGTGCCAGCAGTTTGAAGAAGGGGCCTGGGGAGACCCAGTACTTC. The chain couples TRBV27 to TRBJ2-5; D may be TRBD1 (5 bases). V was clipped by 3 bases and J by 5 bases, with 16 bases between them. The CDR3 is 15 residues long. The germline gives CDR1 MNHEY, CDR2 SMNVEV (reference sequence).

V and J are TRBV7-9 and TRBJ1-1; no definite D call. Trimming took off 5 bases at V and 1 base at J, with 5 bases between the two ends. Germline V gives CDR1 SEHNR, CDR2 FQNEAQ (reference sequence). This CDR3 comprises 12 residues. In DNA, the CDR3 is TGTGCCAGCAGCAGGAGGAACACTGAAGCTTTCTTT. Translated, it gives CASSRRNTEAFF.

The chain recombines TRBV6-1 with TRBJ2-7, with a possible D match to TRBD2 (6 bases). V lost 5 bases to trimming and J lost 3 bases, with 11 bases between them. CDR3 length equals 13 residues. Germline V lookup: CDR1 MNHNS, CDR2 SASEGT. For the CDR3, the DNA is TGTGCCAGCAGTTTCGGAGGGAGCTACGAGCAGTACTTC. It codes for CASSFGGSYEQYF.

This chain links TRBV7-9 with TRBJ1-4, with a tentative D call TRBD1 (5 bases). CDR3 length: 14 residues. V lost 11 bases and J 2 bases, leaving 15 bases between the germline ends. The germline V gene has CDR1 SEHNR and CDR2 FQNEAQ (reference sequence). The CDR3 loop reads CAGAMGGTNEKLFF. The CDR3 bases are TGTGCCGGGGCCATGGGGGGGACTAATGAAAAACTGTTTTTT.

The chain joins TRBV5-1 to TRBJ2-5; perhaps TRBD1 as D (8 bases). CDR3 size: 15 residues. Germline V lookup: CDR1 SGHRS, CDR2 YFSETQ. Trimming took off 4 bases at V and 2 bases at J, with 15 bases between the two ends. The CDR3 sequence: CASSMGGTGQETQYF. CDR3 coding DNA: TGCGCCAGCAGCATGGGGGGGACAGGACAAGAGACCCAGTACTTC.

This clone was seen just once. The rearrangement uses TRBV27 and TRBJ2-3; possibly TRBD2 for D (6 bases). The CDR3 loop spans 14 amino acids. Germline assignment: CDR1 MNHEY and CDR2 SMNVEV (reference sequence). V was shortened by 6 bases and J by 2 bases, with 12 bases between the two germline ends. CDR3 bases: TGTGCCAGCAGGGGGACTTCGTTCACAGATACGCAGTATTTT. Encoded protein: CASRGTSFTDTQYF.

This clone was observed a handful of times. The rearrangement uses TRBV6-5 and TRBJ1-1, with 7 bases lining up with TRBD1. The CDR3 contains 14 residues. V dropped 3 bases and J dropped 8; count of bases not matched to a gene: 9. The germline V gene encodes CDR1 MNHEY and CDR2 SVGAGI. Here the CDR3 DNA reads TGTGCCAGCAGTTATTCCCAACAGGGGAGGGAAGCTTTCTTT. Translated, it gives CASSYSQQGREAFF.

V gene TRBV3-1 (or the pseudogene TRBV3-2) combines with J gene TRBJ1-1; D is perhaps TRBD1 (5 bases). The CDR3 extends over 11 amino acids. In germline, CDR1 is LGHDT, CDR2 YNNKEL (reference sequence). V lost 10 bases to trimming and J lost 1 base, with 7 bases between them. The CDR3 region is CATQGNTEAFF. DNA for the CDR3: TGTGCCACCCAGGGGAACACTGAAGCTTTCTTT.

V usage is TRBV12-3 or TRBV12-4 and J usage is TRBJ1-5, with D perhaps TRBD1 (5 bases). This CDR3 comprises 13 residues. Trimming pared 2 bases from V and 11 bases from J, leaving 13 bases between. The CDR3 here is CASSLTGRASQHF. In DNA, the CDR3 is TGTGCCAGCAGTTTAACGGGCAGGGCGTCCCAGCATTTT.

The chain employs TRBV4-1 and TRBJ1-1; TRBD1 might be the D (6 bases). The CDR3 runs 14 residues. V was shortened by 0 bases and J by 4 bases, with 9 bases between the two germline ends. Germline CDR1 MGHRA, CDR2 YSYEKL. CDR3 DNA: TGCGCCAGCAGCCAAGAGAGACAGGTCACTGAAGCTTTCTTT. It yields the protein CASSQERQVTEAFF.